This TCR beta chain was identified in a study of T cell repertoires in cytomegalovirus infection. Germline V gene data show CDR1 as PRHDT and CDR2 as FYEKMQ (reference sequence). The CDR3 runs to 15 residues. The V segment lost 5 bases and the J segment 5 bases; nucleotides outside the gene matches: 10. Comment on this clonotype: The antigen is undetermined.

TCRdb fed the reads into MiXCR, producing one record per CDR3 protein. The table records 150,000 or so distinct CDR3 sequences, 20% to 25% of them present only once. This TCR was sampled from a human donor in good health (CMV status not recorded). Some clones in this sample may be carry-over from other donors' samples. The V gene is TRBV13, the J gene TRBJ2-3; 7 bases agree with TRBD1. Material: CD8+ T cells from cultured PBMCs, obtained from culture after CMV antigen stimulation. The CDR3 coding sequence is TGTGCCAGCAGCCGGACAGGTTCCTCTGGAGATACGCAGTATTTT. Translated, it gives CASSRTGSSGDTQYF.